This TCR beta chain was sequenced during a study of T cells after yellow fever vaccination. Study findings and constraints: Re-detected after boosting: most primary clones, around 97% of CD4 and about 85% of CD8. FACS-sorted repertoires might harbor abundant contaminating clonotypes from the bulk population.

A word on this clonotype: The antigen is unknown.

The CDR3 sequence is 15 residues long. J lost 3 bases, V lost 1 base, and 5 bases had no gene match. Germline-derived CDR1 and CDR2 are LGHNA and YSLEER. One entry per CDR3 protein results from TCRdb running MiXCR on the 5' RACE reads. The profile shows approximately 61,000 distinct CDR3 sequences, approximately 6.5% of them singletons. This TCR came from a man aged 18-30 years who received the YFV17D yellow fever vaccine. This rearrangement joins TRBV4-3 to TRBJ2-5, with TRBD1 matching 7 bases. Sample: CD8+ T cells sorted from PBMCs, taken on the day of the first yellow fever vaccination. The CDR3 is CASSQGAGTEETQYF. Here the CDR3 DNA reads TGCGCCAGCAGCCAAGGGGCCGGGACAGAAGAGACCCAGTACTTC.